The clone carrying this T cell receptor (beta chain) was recorded a few times. No antigen is known for it. The sample belongs to a study of T cell repertoires in cytomegalovirus infection. Study context: TCR beta signatures that were public indicated CMV infection and matching HLA type.

Study-level points and caveats: Carriers of CMV plus the relevant HLA were identified by cumulative public TCR beta family frequency. CMV-specific TCR beta clonotypes restricted by HLA-C dominated the ex vivo response.

This CDR3 contains 16 residues. The germline CDR1 and CDR2 sequences are MNHNY and SVGAGI (reference sequence). The junction had 6 bases not matched to a gene; V was cut back by 5 bases and J by 4 bases. TCRdb passed the reads through MiXCR, listing each CDR3 protein once. The profile shows 80,000 or so distinct CDR3 sequences, roughly 25% of them singletons. The source was CD8+ T cells from cultured PBMCs, collected from culture after CMV antigen stimulation. The chain couples TRBV6-6 to TRBJ1-4, with TRBD1 matching 11 bases. The receptor comes from a human donor in good health (CMV status not recorded). Some clones in this sample may be carry-over from other donors' samples. CDR3 sequence reads: CASSPDRGLRNEKLFF. The CDR3 DNA reads as TGTGCCAGCAGTCCGGACAGGGGGCTTCGTAATGAAAAACTGTTTTTT.